The clone carrying this T cell receptor (beta chain) was seen a single time. A read error may account for a junction end that differs from germline. The source of the sample is a study of blood T cell repertoires in COVID-19. Study details: Acute-phase and convalescent COVID-19 samples originated in the United States, Italy and Spain. Sample material is recorded as cDNA or gDNA derived from T cells, B-cell-depleted T cells, or PBMCs.

Germline values: CDR1 SQVTM, CDR2 ANQGSEA. The CDR3 has 13 residues. Authors' processing steps: Amplified reference gene primers provided the basis for estimating nucleated cell counts. The assay was immunoSEQ multiplex PCR, and TCRdb's table has in-frame clones only and misses some. The V and J calls and clone size come from that table; D and trimming were worked out from the DNA. The table shows roughly 150,000 clones, with roughly four fifths occurring only once. Sequencing used peripheral blood. V usage is TRBV29-1 and J usage is TRBJ1-3, with a weak D call TRBD1 (5 bases). The TCR comes from a human donor with acute or convalescent COVID-19. The donor label of this sample is uncertain. CDR3 DNA sequence: TGCAGCGTGGAAGCCTTTCGGGGGGACACCATATATTTT. Translating gives CSVEAFRGDTIYF.